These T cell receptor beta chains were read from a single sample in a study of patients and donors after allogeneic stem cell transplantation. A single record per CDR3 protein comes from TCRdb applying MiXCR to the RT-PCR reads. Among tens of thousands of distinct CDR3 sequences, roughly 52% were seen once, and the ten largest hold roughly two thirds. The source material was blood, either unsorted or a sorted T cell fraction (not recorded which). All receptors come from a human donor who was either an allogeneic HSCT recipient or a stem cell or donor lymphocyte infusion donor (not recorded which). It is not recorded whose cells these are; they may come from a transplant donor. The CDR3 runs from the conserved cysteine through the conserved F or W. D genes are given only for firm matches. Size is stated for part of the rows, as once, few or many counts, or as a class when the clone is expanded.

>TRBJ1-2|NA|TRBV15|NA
CATSRPETTGHGYTF
TGTGCCACCAGCAGACCCGAAACCACAGGTCACGGCTACACCTTC
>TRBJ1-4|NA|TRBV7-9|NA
CASSLGFQNRNEKLFF
TGTGCCAGCAGCTTAGGTTTCCAGAATCGGAATGAAAAACTGTTTTTT
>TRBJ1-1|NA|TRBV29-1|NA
CSVHAGSNTEAFF
TGCAGCGTCCACGCCGGGTCGAACACTGAAGCTTTCTTT
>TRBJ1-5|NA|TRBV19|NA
CASTTGLGESNQPQHF
TGTGCCAGTACCACCGGTCTTGGGGAGAGCAATCAGCCCCAGCATTTT
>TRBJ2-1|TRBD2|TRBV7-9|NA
CASSFPGLAVFNEQFF
TGTGCCAGCAGCTTCCCGGGACTAGCGGTTTTCAATGAGCAGTTCTTC
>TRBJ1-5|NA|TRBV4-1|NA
CASSHKISLNSNSNQPQHF
TGCGCCAGCAGCCACAAGATCAGCCTGAACAGCAATAGCAATCAGCCCCAGCATTTT
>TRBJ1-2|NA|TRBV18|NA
CASSPDYGYTF
TGTGCCAGCTCCCCTGATTATGGCTACACCTTC
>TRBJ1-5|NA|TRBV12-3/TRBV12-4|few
CASSLFSGDQPQHF
TGTGCCAGCAGTTTATTTTCAGGCGATCAGCCCCAGCATTTT
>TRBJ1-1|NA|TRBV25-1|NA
CASSPLLENTEAFF
TGTGCCAGCAGTCCGCTCTTAGAGAACACTGAAGCTTTCTTT
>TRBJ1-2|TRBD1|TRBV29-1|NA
CSVALQGTYYGYTF
TGCAGCGTTGCACTACAGGGGACCTACTATGGCTACACCTTC
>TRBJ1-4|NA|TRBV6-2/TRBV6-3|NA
CASTNAVGEGEKLFF
TGTGCCAGCACCAACGCCGTCGGGGAAGGCGAAAAACTGTTTTTT
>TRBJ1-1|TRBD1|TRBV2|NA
CASRGDRGMNTEAFF
TGTGCCAGCAGGGGGGACAGGGGCATGAACACTGAAGCTTTCTTT
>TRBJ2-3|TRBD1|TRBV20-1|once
CSANRDRGTDTQYF
TGCAGTGCTAACCGGGACAGGGGCACAGATACGCAGTATTTT
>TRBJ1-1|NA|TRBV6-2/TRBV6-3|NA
CASSYFRTSEAFF
TGTGCCAGCAGTTACTTCAGGACGAGTGAAGCTTTCTTT
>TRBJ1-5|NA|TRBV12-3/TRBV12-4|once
CASSPGGANQPQHF
TGTGCCAGCAGTCCCGGGGGGGCCAATCAGCCCCAGCATTTT
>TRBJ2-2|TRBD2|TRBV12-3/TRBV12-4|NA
CASTLFGGAGGELFF
TGTGCCAGCACCCTCTTCGGGGGGGCAGGCGGGGAGCTGTTTTTT
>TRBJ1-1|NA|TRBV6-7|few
CASSDPGLSEAFF
TGTGCCAGCAGTGACCCGGGGCTGTCTGAAGCTTTCTTT
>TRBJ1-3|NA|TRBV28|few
CASIQNTGPPFGNTIYF
TGTGCCAGCATCCAGAACACCGGGCCTCCATTCGGAAACACCATATATTTT
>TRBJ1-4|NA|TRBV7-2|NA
CASSLGTVREKLFF
TGTGCCAGCAGCTTAGGGACAGTCAGAGAAAAACTGTTTTTT
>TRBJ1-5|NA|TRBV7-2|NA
CASSLARVRAQPQHF
TGTGCCAGCAGCTTAGCGCGGGTCAGGGCTCAGCCCCAGCATTTT
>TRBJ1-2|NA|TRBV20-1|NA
CSASVRGHGYTF
TGCAGTGCTAGCGTCCGGGGACATGGCTACACCTTC
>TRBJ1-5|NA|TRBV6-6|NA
CASTEGGYVRQPQHF
TGTGCCAGCACCGAAGGGGGATACGTGCGCCAGCCCCAGCATTTT
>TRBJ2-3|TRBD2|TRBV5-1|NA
CASSLPGTIGTDTQYF
TGCGCCAGCAGCTTGCCCGGGACTATCGGCACAGATACGCAGTATTTT
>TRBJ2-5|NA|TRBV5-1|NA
CASSNQETQYF
TGCGCCAGCAGCAACCAAGAGACCCAGTACTTC
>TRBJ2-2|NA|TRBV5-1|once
CASSTTGPNTGELFF
TGCGCCAGCAGCACCACAGGACCGAACACCGGGGAGCTGTTTTTT
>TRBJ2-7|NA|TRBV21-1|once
CASLVPTGYEQYF
TGTGCCAGCCTCGTTCCCACGGGCTACGAGCAGTACTTC
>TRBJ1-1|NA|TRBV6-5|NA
CASSYSGDLFGSEAFF
TGTGCCAGCAGTTACTCGGGGGACCTTTTCGGGTCTGAAGCTTTCTTT
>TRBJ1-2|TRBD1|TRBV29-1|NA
CSVETGTGDGYTF
TGCAGCGTTGAGACCGGGACAGGGGATGGCTACACCTTC
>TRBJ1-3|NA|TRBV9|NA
CASSVGAGTGNTIYF
TGTGCCAGCAGCGTAGGGGCAGGGACTGGAAACACCATATATTTT
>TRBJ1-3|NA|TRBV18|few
CASSPDPYSSGNTIYF
TGTGCCAGCTCACCGGACCCTTACTCCTCTGGAAACACCATATATTTT
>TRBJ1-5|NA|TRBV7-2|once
CASSFRGDQPQHF
TGTGCCAGCAGCTTCAGGGGTGATCAGCCCCAGCATTTT
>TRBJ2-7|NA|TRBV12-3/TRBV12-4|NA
CATPSLAGDYEQYF
TGTGCCACCCCATCCTTGGCGGGCGACTACGAGCAGTACTTC
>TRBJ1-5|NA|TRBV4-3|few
CASSPGGDSNQPQHF
TGCGCCAGCAGCCCGGGAGGGGATAGCAATCAGCCCCAGCATTTT
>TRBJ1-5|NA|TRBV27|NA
CASSTRADGLQPQHF
TGTGCCAGCAGTACCCGTGCGGACGGGTTGCAGCCCCAGCATTTT
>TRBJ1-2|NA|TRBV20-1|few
CSAVGVSYTF
TGCAGTGCTGTAGGGGTGAGCTACACCTTC
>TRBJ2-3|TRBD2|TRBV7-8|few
CASSLVAGGRSTDTQYF
TGTGCCAGCAGCTTAGTAGCTGGCGGGAGGAGCACAGATACGCAGTATTTT
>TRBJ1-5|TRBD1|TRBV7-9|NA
CASSTGQGSDQPQHF
TGTGCCAGCAGCACGGGACAGGGGAGCGATCAGCCCCAGCATTTT
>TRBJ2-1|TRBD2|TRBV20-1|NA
CSGSAGGFYNEQFF
TGCAGTGGGTCTGCGGGAGGTTTTTACAATGAGCAGTTCTTC
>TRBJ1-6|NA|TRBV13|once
CASRSSASPLHF
TGTGCCAGCAGATCATCAGCTTCACCCCTCCACTTT
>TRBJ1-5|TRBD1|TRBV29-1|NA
CSVEGQGIGQPQHF
TGCAGCGTTGAGGGACAGGGGATCGGTCAGCCCCAGCATTTT
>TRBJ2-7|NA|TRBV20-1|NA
CSAFNRDNSYEQYF
TGCAGTGCTTTTAACCGGGACAACTCCTACGAGCAGTACTTC
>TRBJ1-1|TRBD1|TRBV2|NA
CASSEAGGMGRTEAFF
TGTGCCAGCAGTGAGGCAGGGGGCATGGGGAGAACTGAAGCTTTCTTT
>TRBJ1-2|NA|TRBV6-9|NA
CASRSTGDGYTF
TGTGCCAGCAGATCGACGGGAGATGGCTACACCTTC
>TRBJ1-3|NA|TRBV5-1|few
CASSRSAVSGNTIYF
TGCGCCAGCAGCCGGTCGGCTGTCTCTGGAAACACCATATATTTT
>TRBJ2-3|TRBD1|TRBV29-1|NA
CSVGTGWRADTQYF
TGCAGCGTGGGGACAGGGTGGAGGGCAGATACGCAGTATTTT
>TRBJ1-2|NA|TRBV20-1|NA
CSASSSRPNRYGYTF
TGCAGTGCTAGTTCGAGCAGGCCGAATCGGTATGGCTACACCTTC
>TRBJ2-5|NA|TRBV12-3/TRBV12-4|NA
CASSLVRDPGAQYF
TGTGCCAGCAGTTTAGTCCGGGACCCAGGGGCCCAGTACTTC
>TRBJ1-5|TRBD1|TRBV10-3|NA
CAIRTGQGGPQHF
TGTGCCATCAGAACGGGACAGGGAGGTCCCCAGCATTTT
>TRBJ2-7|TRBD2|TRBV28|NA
CAALAGASYEQYF
TGTGCCGCGCTAGCGGGAGCCTCCTACGAGCAGTACTTC
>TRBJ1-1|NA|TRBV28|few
CASSYPNSEAFF
TGTGCCAGCAGTTACCCAAATTCTGAAGCTTTCTTT
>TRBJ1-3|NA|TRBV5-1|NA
CASSLVGDSGNTIYF
TGCGCCAGCAGCTTGGTGGGAGACTCTGGAAACACCATATATTTT
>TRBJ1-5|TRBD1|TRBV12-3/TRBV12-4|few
CASRAGTANQPQHF
TGTGCCAGCAGAGCCGGGACAGCTAATCAGCCCCAGCATTTT
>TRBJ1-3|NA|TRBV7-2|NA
CASSLQVYSGNTIYF
TGTGCCAGCAGCTTACAGGTGTACTCTGGAAACACCATATATTTT
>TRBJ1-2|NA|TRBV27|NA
CASRTRHGYTF
TGTGCCAGCAGAACAAGGCATGGCTACACCTTC
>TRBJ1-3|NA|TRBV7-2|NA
CASRGGESSGNTIYF
TGTGCCAGCAGAGGGGGTGAAAGCTCTGGAAACACCATATATTTT
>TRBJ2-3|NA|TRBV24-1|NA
CATSGPGQSYTDTQYF
TGTGCCACCAGTGGACCGGGTCAGAGTTACACAGATACGCAGTATTTT
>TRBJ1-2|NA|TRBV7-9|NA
CASSLGGAYGYTF
TGTGCCAGCAGCTTAGGGGGGGCCTATGGCTACACCTTC
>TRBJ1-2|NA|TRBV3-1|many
CASSQETGNGYTF
TGTGCCAGCAGCCAAGAAACAGGGAATGGCTACACCTTC
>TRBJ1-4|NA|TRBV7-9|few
CASSLQGFESEKLFF
TGTGCCAGCAGCTTACAGGGATTTGAAAGTGAAAAACTGTTTTTT
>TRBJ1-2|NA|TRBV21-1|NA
CASSNWGQGSVYTF
NA